The entry that follows covers one T cell receptor beta chain sequence. Its antigen is unidentified. These data belong to a study of T cell repertoires in cytomegalovirus infection. TCRdb reprocessed the reads via MiXCR and lists one record per CDR3 protein. The sample lists 750,000 to 950,000 distinct CDR3 sequences, 29% occurring once. The CDR3 covers 16 residues. Trimming took off 5 bases at V and 0 bases at J, with 13 bases between the two ends. The germline CDR1 and CDR2 sequences are SEHNR and FQNEAQ (reference sequence). The TCR sequence derives from a human donor in good health (CMV status not recorded). Some clones in this sample may be carry-over from other donors' samples. Sequenced material: cultured CD8+ T cells from PBMCs, taken from culture after CMV antigen stimulation. The V call is TRBV7-9, the J call TRBJ1-4, with D possibly TRBD1 on 5 matching bases. The CDR3 region is CASSHRQPATNEKLFF. CDR3 in DNA: TGTGCCAGCAGCCACAGACAGCCTGCAACTAATGAAAAACTGTTTTTT.